This entry lists 12 T cell receptor beta chains sequenced from one sample in a study of blood T cell repertoires in COVID-19. Assay used: immunoSEQ multiplex PCR; TCRdb lists only in-frame clones, some missing. Here the sample spans about 110,000 clones, 55% to 75% being singletons. Material for sequencing was peripheral blood. Source of these receptors: a woman between 35 and 50 years old with acute or convalescent COVID-19.

This rearrangement joins TRBV6-2 or TRBV6-3 to TRBJ2-4, with a possible D match to TRBD1 (5 bases). Trimming cost V 6 bases and J 2 bases, with 20 bases left between them. In germline, CDR1 is MNHEY, CDR2 SVGEGT. There are 17 residues in the CDR3. DNA of the CDR3: TGTGCCAGCAGCTCCCCTCATTTGGGGCGGACCAAAAACATTCAGTACTTC. As protein: CASSSPHLGRTKNIQYF.

The V and J genes are TRBV7-9 and TRBJ1-5, with D possibly being TRBD1 (5 bases). This CDR3 region has 16 residues. V was pared by 10 bases and J by 4 bases, with 23 bases between. Germline V gives CDR1 SEHNR, CDR2 FQNEAQ (reference sequence). As DNA, the CDR3 is TGTGCCATCGACAGCCAAGGGATGGCAGGGAATCAGCCCCAGCATTTT. This gives the protein CAIDSQGMAGNQPQHF.

This clone was observed a few times. The chain joins TRBV3-1 (or the pseudogene TRBV3-2) to TRBJ2-7; tentatively, D is TRBD1 (6 bases). This CDR3 spans 13 amino acids. V was shortened by 3 bases and J by 6 bases, with 12 bases between the two germline ends. Per the germline V gene, CDR1 is LGHDT and CDR2 is YNNKEL (reference sequence). The CDR3 sequence is CASSQGHLSEQYF. The DNA for the CDR3 is TGTGCCAGCAGCCAGGGACACCTGTCCGAGCAGTACTTC.

V is TRBV3-1 (or the pseudogene TRBV3-2) and J is TRBJ1-2; 8 nucleotides line up with TRBD1. The CDR3 runs 13 residues. Germline trimming cut 10 bases from V and 5 bases from J; bases unmatched to any gene: 9. Germline V CDR1 and CDR2: LGHDT, YNNKEL (reference sequence). The CDR3 loop reads CATGDRGWYGYTF. The DNA for the CDR3 is TGTGCCACGGGAGACAGGGGCTGGTATGGCTACACCTTC.

A single count supports this clone. V is TRBV7-2 and J is TRBJ1-5; D may be TRBD1 (5 bases). The CDR3 sequence is 18 residues long. Per germline, CDR1 SGHTA and CDR2 FQGNSA. Trimming shortened V by 5 bases and J by 1 base, and 21 bases separated the two germline ends. In DNA form, the CDR3 reads TGTGCCAGCAGCGCCCGACAGAGCGCGCTTGTGAGCAATCAGCCCCAGCATTTT. Its protein product is CASSARQSALVSNQPQHF.

The J gene is TRBJ2-3, the V gene TRBV5-1, with 8 bases that match TRBD2. V lost 3 bases, J lost 0 bases, and 6 bases stayed unmatched. Germline V gives CDR1 SGHRS, CDR2 YFSETQ. This CDR3 comprises 16 residues. The CDR3, as DNA: TGCGCCAGCAGCTGGGGCGCGGGGGGTAGCACAGATACGCAGTATTTT. Amino acid sequence: CASSWGAGGSTDTQYF.

The rearrangement links TRBV5-1 to TRBJ1-1; 9 bases are shared with TRBD1. Trimming cost V 3 bases and J 6 bases; bases outside gene matches: 6. Germline CDR1 reads SGHRS; CDR2 reads YFSETQ. The CDR3 length is 14 residues. Written as DNA, the CDR3 is TGCGCCAGCAGCTCGGGACAGGGAGGCTCTGAAGCTTTCTTT. This encodes CASSSGQGGSEAFF.

The chain has TRBV11-1 and TRBJ2-3; TRBD1 matches 11 bases. CDR1 is SGHAT and CDR2 is FQDESV in the germline V gene (reference sequence). The CDR3 spans 16 residues. J lost 3 bases, V lost 6 bases, and 8 bases had no gene match. CDR3 bases: TGTGCCAGCAGGGGGACAGGGGGAGTGAGGACAGATACGCAGTATTTT. It encodes CASRGTGGVRTDTQYF.

The chain combines TRBV28 with TRBJ2-6; tentative D call: TRBD1 (6 bases). The length of the CDR3 is 14 residues. Germline loops: CDR1 MDHEN, CDR2 SYDVKM. Trimming stripped 6 bases from V and 0 bases from J, with 6 bases between. As DNA, the CDR3 is TGTGCCAGCAGACAGGGCTCTGGGGCCAACGTCCTGACTTTC. Protein: CASRQGSGANVLTF.

The chain joins TRBV30 to TRBJ1-1; D is perhaps TRBD1 (6 bases). This CDR3 contains 15 residues. Between the trimmed V and J ends, which lost 3 bases and 4 bases, there was a span of 18 bases. From germline, CDR1 is GTSNPN and CDR2 SVGIG (reference sequence). This chain's CDR3 is CAWSRPNRDRTEAFF. The DNA for the CDR3 is TGTGCCTGGAGCCGCCCCAACAGGGACCGCACTGAAGCTTTCTTT.

This chain connects TRBV6-2 or TRBV6-3 to TRBJ2-2; D unclear. Trimming left V 2 bases short and J 4 bases short, with 8 bases between. Per germline, CDR1 MNHEY and CDR2 SVGEGT. The CDR3 is 14 amino acids. CDR3 coding DNA: TGTGCCAGCAGTTACAACAGCTTCACCGGGGAGCTGTTTTTT. As protein: CASSYNSFTGELFF.

The chain joins TRBV19 to TRBJ2-7; perhaps TRBD1 as D (5 bases). This CDR3 has 15 amino acids. The germline V gene encodes CDR1 LNHDA and CDR2 SQIVND (reference sequence). V gave up 1 base and J gave up 3 bases, with 13 bases separating them. CDR3 sequence reads: CASSIVVGALYEQYF. The CDR3, as DNA: TGTGCCAGTAGTATAGTAGTTGGGGCTCTCTACGAGCAGTACTTC.